The next 29 T cell receptor beta chains were all read from a single sample in a study of shared clonotypes between healthy human individuals. Sequenced by immunoSEQ multiplex PCR; TCRdb stores in-frame clones only, minus some. The table lists 650,000 to 700,000 clones, less than 95% of them singletons. Sequencing was carried out using memory CD8+ T cells from PBMCs. Stated subset: CD45RO+ cells pooled with CCR7-negative TemRA cells. The receptors shown here come from a man aged 18 to 29 in good health. Some clones in this sample may be carry-over from other donors' samples.

In nucleotides, the CDR3 is TGTGCCAGCAGCTTAGAAGGGACTAGCGGTTATTTACCCTACGAGCAGTACTTC. Protein product: CASSLEGTSGYLPYEQYF. V usage is TRBV7-9 and J usage is TRBJ2-7; 11 bases are a match to TRBD2. Per the germline V gene, CDR1 is SEHNR and CDR2 is FQNEAQ (reference sequence). The V segment lost 1 base and the J segment 2 bases; nucleotides outside the gene matches: 10. The CDR3 length is 18 residues.

This sequence joins TRBV7-9 and TRBJ2-3; a possible D gene is TRBD2 (6 bases). V was clipped by 5 bases and J by 2 bases, with 20 bases between them. CDR3 size: 17 residues. In germline, CDR1 is SEHNR, CDR2 FQNEAQ (reference sequence). The CDR3 loop is CASSNPPGRTPTDTQYF. In DNA form, the CDR3 reads TGTGCCAGCAGCAACCCTCCCGGGAGAACACCCACAGATACGCAGTATTTT.

This clone was recorded only once. The chain uses TRBV18 and TRBJ2-7, with D possibly TRBD1 on 5 matching bases. Trimming took off 0 bases at V and 5 bases at J, with 8 bases between the two ends. The CDR3 is 13 amino acids. Germline assignment: CDR1 KGHSH and CDR2 LQKENI. This chain's CDR3 is CASSPPDNHEQYF. CDR3 in DNA: TGTGCCAGCTCACCACCGGACAACCACGAGCAGTACTTC.

J is TRBJ2-5 and V is TRBV6-1; D perhaps matches TRBD1 (5 bases). Germline CDR1 reads MNHNS; CDR2 reads SASEGT. CDR3 length: 16 residues. V was pared by 2 bases and J by 1 base, with 14 bases between. The CDR3 region has the DNA TGTGCCAGCAGTGAATTAGTGCACAGGATCCAAGAGACCCAGTACTTC. This translates into CASSELVHRIQETQYF.

The chain carries TRBV7-8 and TRBJ2-5; D unclear. The CDR3 extends over 13 amino acids. CDR1 SGHVS and CDR2 FQNEAQ come from the germline V gene. V was trimmed by 5 bases and J by 3 bases, leaving 10 bases between them. In DNA form, the CDR3 reads TGTGCCAGCAGCACGTGGACGGAAGAGACCCAGTACTTC. It codes for CASSTWTEETQYF.

The genes are TRBV6-6 and TRBJ2-1; D might be TRBD2 (6 bases). This CDR3 region has 15 residues. From germline, CDR1 is MNHNY and CDR2 SVGAGI (reference sequence). Deletions cut 4 bases from V and 7 bases from J, with 17 bases between. The CDR3 nucleotides are TGTGCCAGCAGTTTACTCGGCGGGGAGTGGAATGAGCAGTTCTTC. Residues: CASSLLGGEWNEQFF.

Comment on this clone: This likely came from a read error, as a far larger clone is one base away. Additional DNA sequences in this sample encode the identical CDR3. The chain joins TRBV7-3 to TRBJ2-1, with a tentative D call TRBD2 (6 bases). Germline V gene lookup returns CDR1 SGHTA and CDR2 FQGTGA. V lost 0 bases and J 0 bases, leaving 6 bases between the germline ends. The CDR3 runs to 15 residues. This CDR3 is CASSLTGSSYNEQFF. The CDR3 DNA reads TGTGCCAGCAGCTTAACCGGGAGCTCCTACAATGAGCAGTTCTTC. Full variable domain (outside the CDR3, taken from reference TRBV7-3 and TRBJ2-1): GAGVSQTPSNKVTEKGKYVELRCDPISGHTALYWYRQSLGQGPEFLIYFQGTGAADDSGLPNDRFFAVRPEGSVSTLKIQRTERGDSAVYLCASSLTGSSYNEQFFGPGTRLTVL.

This chain uses TRBV7-9 with TRBJ2-3, with D unclear. CDR1 and CDR2 from the germline V gene are SEHNR and FQNEAQ (reference sequence). The V gene lost 1 base and the J gene lost 2 bases, with 4 bases spanning the gap. This CDR3 has 13 residues. The CDR3 sequence is CASSLVLTDTQYF. In nucleotides, the CDR3 is TGTGCCAGCAGCTTAGTTCTCACAGATACGCAGTATTTT.

The V call is TRBV6-9, the J call TRBJ2-5; 7 bases fit TRBD2. Germline CDR1 reads MNHGY; CDR2 reads SVAAGI. The V and J ends lost 2 bases and 5 bases, in that order; junction bases with no gene match: 11. This CDR3 is 16 amino acids long. The CDR3 here is CASSYRGAGSSETQYF. The DNA for the CDR3 is TGTGCCAGCAGTTATAGGGGAGCGGGGTCCTCGGAGACCCAGTACTTC.

The chain links TRBV27 to TRBJ2-5; TRBD1 agrees at 11 bases. The V gene's germline CDR1 is MNHEY and CDR2 SMNVEV (reference sequence). There are 15 residues in the CDR3. V shed 7 bases and J 5 bases; nucleotides not matched to a gene: 9. The CDR3 reads CASNPDRGRWETQYF. The CDR3 region has the DNA TGTGCCAGCAACCCGGACAGGGGGCGTTGGGAGACCCAGTACTTC.

The V call is TRBV27, the J call TRBJ2-7, with D maybe TRBD2 (6 bases). V lost 4 bases and J 3 bases, leaving 10 bases between the germline ends. CDR3 size: 13 residues. Germline CDR1 and CDR2: MNHEY and SMNVEV (reference sequence). The CDR3: CASSSGLYYEQYF. The CDR3 DNA is TGTGCCAGCAGTTCGGGACTGTACTACGAGCAGTACTTC.

V and J are TRBV7-9 and TRBJ2-1; a possible D gene is TRBD1 (5 bases). The CDR3 is 16 residues long. Between the trimmed V and J ends, which lost 5 bases and 2 bases, there was a span of 16 bases. Germline-derived CDR1 and CDR2 are SEHNR and FQNEAQ (reference sequence). The CDR3 spells CASSPSSREPYNEQFF. Here the CDR3 DNA reads TGTGCCAGCAGCCCATCAAGCAGGGAACCCTACAATGAGCAGTTCTTC.

Concerning this clone: A much larger clone differs by one base, so this may be a read error. The chain employs TRBV27 and TRBJ1-5; the D is unclear. This CDR3 has 12 amino acids. Germline CDR1 is MNHEY and CDR2 is SMNVEV (reference sequence). CDR3 protein: CANSGSNQPQHF. CDR3 DNA: TGTGCCAACAGTGGGAGCAATCAGCCCCAGCATTTT.

The genes are TRBV9 and TRBJ1-2, with D possibly being TRBD1 (6 bases). Germline V gene lookup returns CDR1 SGDLS and CDR2 YYNGEE. This CDR3 has 12 residues. V lost 4 bases and J lost 11, with 15 bases in between. The CDR3 loop is CASSPRDIPYTF. Written as DNA, the CDR3 is TGTGCCAGCAGCCCCCGGGACATTCCGTACACCTTC.

Worth noting for this clone: Other nucleotide sequences from this sample produce the same CDR3. This chain uses TRBV7-9 with TRBJ2-7; 8 bases are a match to TRBD1. J gave up 0 bases and V 5 bases, and 6 bases lay outside the gene matches. The CDR3 covers 15 residues. Germline V gene lookup returns CDR1 SEHNR and CDR2 FQNEAQ (reference sequence). CDR3 sequence reads: CASSRDRGLSYEQYF. The DNA for the CDR3 is TGTGCCAGCAGCAGAGACAGGGGCCTCTCCTACGAGCAGTACTTC. Combining the CDR3 with reference TRBV7-9 and TRBJ2-7 gives the whole variable domain DTGVSQNPRHKITKRGQNVTFRCDPISEHNRLYWYRQTLGQGPEFLTYFQNEAQLEKSRLLSDRFSAERPKGSFSTLEIQRTEQGDSAMYLCASSRDRGLSYEQYFGPGTRLTVT.

The V call is TRBV4-2, the J call TRBJ2-1; 10 positions agree with TRBD1. J was trimmed by 4 bases and V by 2 bases; bases with no gene match: 8. Germline V lookup: CDR1 LGHNA, CDR2 YNFKEQ. CDR3 length: 17 amino acids. The CDR3 DNA follows: TGTGCCAGCAGCCAACCGCGTCGGGACAGGGGATACAATGAGCAGTTCTTC. The encoded protein is CASSQPRRDRGYNEQFF.

The V and J genes are TRBV20-1 and TRBJ2-2; no definite D call. CDR1 and CDR2 (germline): DFQATT, SNEGSKA (reference sequence). This CDR3 has 11 residues. The V and J ends lost 3 bases and 7 bases respectively, with 6 bases between them. CDR3 DNA: TGCAGTGCTAGGGAGTACGGGGAGCTGTTTTTT. This encodes CSAREYGELFF.

J is TRBJ1-4 and V is TRBV4-1; TRBD1 agrees at 7 bases. The V segment lost 6 bases and the J segment 1 base; nucleotides outside the gene matches: 5. The CDR3 has 15 residues. The germline CDR1 and CDR2 sequences are MGHRA and YSYEKL. CDR3 in amino acids: CASRRTGLTNEKLFF. For the CDR3, the DNA is TGCGCCAGCAGGAGGACAGGATTAACTAATGAAAAACTGTTTTTT.

In its sample, this clone was seen a few times. The identical CDR3 is also encoded by other nucleotide sequences in the sample. The DNA of the CDR3 is TGTGCCAGCAGCTCCCGGGACTCCAACTACAATGAGCAGTTCTTC. Protein product: CASSSRDSNYNEQFF. This sequence joins TRBV7-9 and TRBJ2-1; maybe TRBD2 (6 bases). The length of the CDR3 is 15 residues. Trimming pared 4 bases from V and 3 bases from J, leaving 13 bases between. CDR1 SEHNR and CDR2 FQNEAQ come from the germline V gene (reference sequence).

This rearrangement joins TRBV7-2 to TRBJ1-4; D is unclear. This CDR3 has 16 residues. Germline CDR1 reads SGHTA; CDR2 reads FQGNSA. V was pared by 2 bases and J by 4 bases, with 14 bases between. CDR3 DNA sequence: TGTGCCAGCAGCTTACGTCGGGTACCCGATAATGAAAAACTGTTTTTT. This gives the protein CASSLRRVPDNEKLFF.

The chain recombines TRBV6-5 with TRBJ2-1; D is undetermined. Germline CDR1 reads MNHEY; CDR2 reads SVGAGI. The ends were cut back, 6 bases at V and 9 bases at J, with 12 bases in the middle. CDR3 size: 12 residues. The CDR3 DNA follows: TGTGCCAGCAGCAGTTCCGGGCCTGAGCAGTTCTTC. This translates into CASSSSGPEQFF.

This sequence joins TRBV7-2 and TRBJ2-2; tentative D call: TRBD1 (5 bases). From germline, CDR1 is SGHTA and CDR2 FQGNSA. The CDR3 extends over 16 amino acids. With 4 bases removed from V and 6 bases from J, the gap between germline ends came to 18 bases. CDR3 nucleotides: TGTGCCAGCAGCTCCCCTCGGACACCAGAATCCGGGGAGCTGTTTTTT. This sequence encodes CASSSPRTPESGELFF. Based on the CDR3 plus reference TRBV7-2 and TRBJ2-2, the full variable domain is GAGVSQSPSNKVTEKGKDVELRCDPISGHTALYWYRQSLGQGLEFLIYFQGNSAPDKSGLPSDRFSAERTGGSVSTLTIQRTQQEDSAVYLCASSSPRTPESGELFFGEGSRLTVL.

V is TRBV4-3 and J is TRBJ1-1; D perhaps matches TRBD1 (5 bases). V dropped 1 base and J dropped 1 base, with 13 bases sitting between them. This CDR3 is built from 16 residues. Germline CDR1 LGHNA, CDR2 YSLEER. CDR3 loop: CASSQVFDRPNTEAFF. Written as DNA, the CDR3 is TGCGCCAGCAGCCAAGTCTTTGACAGACCGAACACTGAAGCTTTCTTT.

The chain combines TRBV13 with TRBJ2-1; D possibly corresponds to TRBD2 (5 bases). Germline V lookup: CDR1 PRHDT, CDR2 FYEKMQ (reference sequence). Between the trimmed V and J ends, which lost 0 bases and 4 bases, there was a span of 13 bases. The length of the CDR3 is 16 residues. The CDR3 spells CASSLGLAVRYNEQFF. Written as DNA, the CDR3 is TGTGCCAGCAGCTTAGGGCTAGCCGTGAGATACAATGAGCAGTTCTTC.

This clone was observed once. CDR3 nucleotide sequence: TGTGCCAGCAGCGGGACAGGGGAGGTCAATGAGCAGTTCTTC. Translation gives CASSGTGEVNEQFF. The chain links TRBV6-1 to TRBJ2-1; 10 bases are a match to TRBD1. CDR3 length equals 14 residues. Trimming cost V 6 bases and J 6 bases; bases outside gene matches: 5. The germline CDR1 and CDR2 sequences are MNHNS and SASEGT.

V and J are TRBV27 and TRBJ2-1; D is uncertain. Germline V CDR1 and CDR2: MNHEY, SMNVEV (reference sequence). Between the trimmed V and J ends, which lost 10 bases and 0 bases, there was a span of 13 bases. The CDR3 covers 14 residues. The CDR3 nucleotides read TGTGCCACCCGCGCCGCGCTCTCCTACAATGAGCAGTTCTTC. Protein product: CATRAALSYNEQFF.

The chain joins TRBV29-1 to TRBJ1-2; D is uncertain. The CDR3 totals 11 residues. V lost 7 bases and J lost 8, with 14 bases in between. Germline loops: CDR1 SQVTM, CDR2 ANQGSEA. The CDR3 DNA is TGCAGCGCACACATGGGAAGGGGCTACACCTTC. Translating gives CSAHMGRGYTF.

For the CDR3, the DNA is TGCGCCAGCAGCCACCCGGACAGGAGCTCCTACAATGAGCAGTTCTTC. As protein: CASSHPDRSSYNEQFF. The chain links TRBV4-1 to TRBJ2-1; 7 positions match TRBD1. Germline CDR1 and CDR2: MGHRA and YSYEKL. The CDR3 is made up of 16 amino acids. V shed 3 bases, J shed 0 bases, and the junction held 5 bases outside the gene matches.

This chain joins TRBV14 and TRBJ2-5; D possibly corresponds to TRBD2 (6 bases). The germline V gene has CDR1 SGHDN and CDR2 FVKESK. V dropped 4 bases and J dropped 5 bases, with 17 bases sitting between them. The CDR3 totals 15 residues. DNA for the CDR3: TGTGCCAGCAGCCCGGGTGGCGGGGTTGCGGAGACCCAGTACTTC. Translated: CASSPGGGVAETQYF.